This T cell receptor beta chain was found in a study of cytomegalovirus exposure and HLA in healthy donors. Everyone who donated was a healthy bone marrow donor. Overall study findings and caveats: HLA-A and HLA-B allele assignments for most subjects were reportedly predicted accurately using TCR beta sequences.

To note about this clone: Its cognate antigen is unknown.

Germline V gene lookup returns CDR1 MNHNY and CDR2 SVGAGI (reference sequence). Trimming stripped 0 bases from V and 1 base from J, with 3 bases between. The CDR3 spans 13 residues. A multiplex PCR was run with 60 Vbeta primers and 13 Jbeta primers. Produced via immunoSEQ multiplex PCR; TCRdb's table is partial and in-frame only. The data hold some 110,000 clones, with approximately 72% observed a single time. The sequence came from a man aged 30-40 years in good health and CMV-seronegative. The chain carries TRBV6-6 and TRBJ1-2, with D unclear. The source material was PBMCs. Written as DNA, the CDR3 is TGTGCCAGCAGTTACTCCATTAACTATGGCTACACCTTC. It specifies CASSYSINYGYTF.